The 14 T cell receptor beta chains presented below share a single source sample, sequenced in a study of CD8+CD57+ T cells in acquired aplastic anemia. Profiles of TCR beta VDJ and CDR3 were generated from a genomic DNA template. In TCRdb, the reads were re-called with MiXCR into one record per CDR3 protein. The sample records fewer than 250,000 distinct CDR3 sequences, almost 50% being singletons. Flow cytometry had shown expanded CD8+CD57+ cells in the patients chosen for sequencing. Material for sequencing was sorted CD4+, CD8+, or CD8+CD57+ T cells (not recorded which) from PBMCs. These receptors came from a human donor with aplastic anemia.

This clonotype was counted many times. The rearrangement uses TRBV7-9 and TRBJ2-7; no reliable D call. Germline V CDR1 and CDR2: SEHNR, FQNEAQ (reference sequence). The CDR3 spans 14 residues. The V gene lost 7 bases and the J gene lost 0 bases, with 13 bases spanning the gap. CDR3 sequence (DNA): TGTGCCAGCACAATTGGGCCGAGCTCCTACGAGCAGTACTTC. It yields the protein CASTIGPSSYEQYF.

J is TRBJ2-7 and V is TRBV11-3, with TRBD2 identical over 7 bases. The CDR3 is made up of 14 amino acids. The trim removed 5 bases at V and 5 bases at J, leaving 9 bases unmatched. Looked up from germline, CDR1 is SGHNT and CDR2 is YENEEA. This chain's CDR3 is CASSRGLGWDEQYF. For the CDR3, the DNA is TGTGCCAGCAGCCGAGGACTAGGGTGGGACGAGCAGTACTTC.

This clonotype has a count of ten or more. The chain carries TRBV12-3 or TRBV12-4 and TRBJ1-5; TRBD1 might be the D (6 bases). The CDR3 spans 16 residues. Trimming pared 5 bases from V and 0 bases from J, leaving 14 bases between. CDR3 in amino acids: CASSHRDTYSNQPQHF. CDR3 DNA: TGTGCCAGCAGTCACCGGGACACCTATAGCAATCAGCCCCAGCATTTT.

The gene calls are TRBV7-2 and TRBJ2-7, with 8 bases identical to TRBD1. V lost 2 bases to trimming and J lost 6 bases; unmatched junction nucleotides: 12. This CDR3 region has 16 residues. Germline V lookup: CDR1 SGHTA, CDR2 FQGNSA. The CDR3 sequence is CASSLLGRDRKLEQYF. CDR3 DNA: TGTGCCAGCAGCTTATTGGGCCGGGACAGGAAGCTCGAGCAGTACTTC.

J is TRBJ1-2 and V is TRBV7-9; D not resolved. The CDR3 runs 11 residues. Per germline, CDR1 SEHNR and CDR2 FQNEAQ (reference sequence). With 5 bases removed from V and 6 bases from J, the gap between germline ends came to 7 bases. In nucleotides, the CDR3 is TGTGCCAGCAGCAGTTGGGATGGCTACACCTTC. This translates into CASSSWDGYTF.

The CDR3 region has the DNA TGCAGCGCCAGGGGCGGGCATGAAGCTTTCTTT. It specifies CSARGGHEAFF. This chain uses TRBV29-1 with TRBJ1-1; tentatively, D is TRBD1 (6 bases). The germline V gene has CDR1 SQVTM and CDR2 ANQGSEA. The germline V and J ends were trimmed by 7 bases and 7 bases, with 13 bases remaining between them. The CDR3 is made up of 11 amino acids.

Here the CDR3 reads CASSAGLAGAGDTQYF. The DNA for the CDR3 is TGTGCCAGCAGTGCGGGACTAGCGGGGGCCGGGGATACGCAGTATTTT. J is TRBJ2-3 and V is TRBV2; 14 bases fit TRBD2. Germline V gives CDR1 SNHLY, CDR2 FYNNEI. V shed 4 bases and J 6 bases; nucleotides not matched to a gene: 6. The length of the CDR3 is 16 residues.

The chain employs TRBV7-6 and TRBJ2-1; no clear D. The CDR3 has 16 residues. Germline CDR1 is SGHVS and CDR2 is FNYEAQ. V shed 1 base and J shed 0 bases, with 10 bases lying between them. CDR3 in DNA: TGTGCCAGCAGCTTAGGTTCCCGTTACTCCTACAATGAGCAGTTCTTC. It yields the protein CASSLGSRYSYNEQFF.

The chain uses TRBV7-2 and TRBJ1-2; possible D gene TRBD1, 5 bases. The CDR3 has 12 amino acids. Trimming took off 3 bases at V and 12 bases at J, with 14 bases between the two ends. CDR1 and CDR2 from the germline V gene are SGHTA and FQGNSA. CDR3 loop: CASSLGGSGNTF. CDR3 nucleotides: TGTGCCAGCAGCTTGGGGGGATCTGGAAACACCTTC.

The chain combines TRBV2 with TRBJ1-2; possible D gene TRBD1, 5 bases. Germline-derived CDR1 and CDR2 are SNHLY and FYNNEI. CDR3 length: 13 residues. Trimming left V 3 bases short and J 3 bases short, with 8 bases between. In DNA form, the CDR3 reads TGTGCCAGCAGTGATTGGGGGGACTATGGCTACACCTTC. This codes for CASSDWGDYGYTF.

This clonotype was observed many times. CDR3 nucleotides: TGTGCCAGCAGCGCAAGACAGGGTGGTGGCTACACCTTC. The encoded protein is CASSARQGGGYTF. The chain uses TRBV7-2 and TRBJ1-2, with 7 bases lining up with TRBD1. The length of the CDR3 is 13 residues. CDR1 SGHTA and CDR2 FQGNSA come from the germline V gene. After removal of 5 bases from V and 7 bases from J, the junction contained 7 bases not matched to a gene.

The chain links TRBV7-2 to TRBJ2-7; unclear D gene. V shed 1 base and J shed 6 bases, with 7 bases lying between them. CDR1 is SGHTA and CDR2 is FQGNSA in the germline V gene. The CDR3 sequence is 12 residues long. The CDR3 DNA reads TGTGCCAGCAGCTTAGTCCCCGCCGAGCAGTACTTC. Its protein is CASSLVPAEQYF.

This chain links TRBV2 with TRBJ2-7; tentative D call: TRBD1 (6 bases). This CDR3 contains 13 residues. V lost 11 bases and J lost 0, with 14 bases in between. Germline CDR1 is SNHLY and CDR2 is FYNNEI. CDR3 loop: CAGTDSYSYEQYF. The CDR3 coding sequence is TGTGCCGGTACGGACAGCTACTCCTACGAGCAGTACTTC.

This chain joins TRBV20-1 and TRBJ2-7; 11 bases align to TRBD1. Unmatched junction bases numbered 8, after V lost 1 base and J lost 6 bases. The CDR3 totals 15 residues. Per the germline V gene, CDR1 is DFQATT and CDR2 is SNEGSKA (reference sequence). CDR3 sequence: CSARATGQGGVEQYF. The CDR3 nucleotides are TGCAGTGCTAGAGCTACGGGACAGGGGGGCGTCGAGCAGTACTTC.